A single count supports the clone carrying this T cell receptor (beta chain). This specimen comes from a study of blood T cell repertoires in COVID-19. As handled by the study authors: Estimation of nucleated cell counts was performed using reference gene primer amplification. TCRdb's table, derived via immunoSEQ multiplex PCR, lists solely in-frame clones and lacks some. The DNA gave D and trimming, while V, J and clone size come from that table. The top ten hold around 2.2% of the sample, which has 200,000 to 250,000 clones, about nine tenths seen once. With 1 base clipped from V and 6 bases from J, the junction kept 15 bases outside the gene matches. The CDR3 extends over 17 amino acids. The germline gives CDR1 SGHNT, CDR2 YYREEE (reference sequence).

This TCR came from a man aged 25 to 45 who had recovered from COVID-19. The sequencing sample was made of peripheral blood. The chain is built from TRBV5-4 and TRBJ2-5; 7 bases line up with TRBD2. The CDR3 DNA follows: TGTGCCAGCAGCTTGTGGGGCGGGGGTTCGTTAGTGAAGACCCAGTACTTC. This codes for CASSLWGGGSLVKTQYF.